The T cell receptor (beta chain) under discussion was sequenced for a study of OX40 agonist ivuxolimab in advanced cancers. Across the whole study: A history of anti-PD-1, anti-PD-L1 or anti-CTLA-4 therapy was acceptable, and 40% had some. Three patients had partial responses: one hepatocellular carcinoma, two cutaneous melanoma.

General observations from the study: People who partly responded at 0.1-3.0 mg/kg had some of the least clonal expansion seen. Both CD4+ and CD8+ T cell populations in blood had undergone clonal expansion by week 6 at 0.1 to 3.0 mg/kg.

Generated by immunoSEQ multiplex PCR, the TCRdb table keeps only in-frame clones and is missing some. The data contain 90,000 to 100,000 clones, around 91% of them singletons. This clone was seen just once. What it binds is not known. Trimming cost V 4 bases and J 4 bases, with 12 bases left between them. The CDR3 is 14 amino acids. Germline V lookup: CDR1 SGHRS, CDR2 YFSETQ. V gene TRBV5-1 combines with J gene TRBJ1-5; weak D call: TRBD1 (5 bases). The sequencing here drew on CD4+ or CD8+ T cells sorted from blood, taken in a trial of the OX40 agonist ivuxolimab. The TCR comes from an adult with an advanced solid tumor such as melanoma, head and neck, liver or kidney cancer. Here the CDR3 reads CASSPIGGNQPQHF. In DNA form, the CDR3 reads TGCGCCAGCAGCCCTATTGGGGGTAATCAGCCCCAGCATTTT.